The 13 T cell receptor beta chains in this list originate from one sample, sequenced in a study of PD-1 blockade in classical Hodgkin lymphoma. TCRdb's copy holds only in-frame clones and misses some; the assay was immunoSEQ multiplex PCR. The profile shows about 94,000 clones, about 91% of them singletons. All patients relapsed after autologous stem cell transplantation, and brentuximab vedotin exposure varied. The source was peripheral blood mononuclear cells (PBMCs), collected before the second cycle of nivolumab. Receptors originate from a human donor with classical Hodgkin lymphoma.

Here the CDR3 DNA reads TGTGCCAGCAGCGACGACACGAACTATGGCTACACCTTC. This translates into CASSDDTNYGYTF. V usage is TRBV5-6 and J usage is TRBJ1-2; D uncertain. V gave up 4 bases and J gave up 2 bases, with 9 bases separating them. Germline-derived CDR1 and CDR2 are SGHDT and YYEEEE. This CDR3 spans 13 amino acids.

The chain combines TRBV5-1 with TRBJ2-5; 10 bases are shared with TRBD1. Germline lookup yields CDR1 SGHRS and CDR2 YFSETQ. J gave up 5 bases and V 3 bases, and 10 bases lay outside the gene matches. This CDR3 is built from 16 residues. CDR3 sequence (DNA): TGCGCCAGCAGCTGGGGATCGGGACAGGGGTTGGAGACCCAGTACTTC. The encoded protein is CASSWGSGQGLETQYF.

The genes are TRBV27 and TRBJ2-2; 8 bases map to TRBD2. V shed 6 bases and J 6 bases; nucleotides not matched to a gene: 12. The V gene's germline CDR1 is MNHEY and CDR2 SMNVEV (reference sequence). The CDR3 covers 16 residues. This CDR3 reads CASRSIAGRGPGELFF. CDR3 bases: TGTGCCAGCAGATCAATAGCGGGGCGCGGCCCCGGGGAGCTGTTTTTT.

The CDR3 loop reads CSVERQQGSVNEQFF. Written as DNA, the CDR3 is TGCAGCGTTGAGAGGCAACAGGGTTCCGTCAATGAGCAGTTCTTC. This chain links TRBV29-1 with TRBJ2-1, with D maybe TRBD1 (6 bases). The CDR3 totals 15 residues. Trimming left V 3 bases short and J 6 bases short, with 18 bases between. Germline V gene data show CDR1 as SQVTM and CDR2 as ANQGSEA.

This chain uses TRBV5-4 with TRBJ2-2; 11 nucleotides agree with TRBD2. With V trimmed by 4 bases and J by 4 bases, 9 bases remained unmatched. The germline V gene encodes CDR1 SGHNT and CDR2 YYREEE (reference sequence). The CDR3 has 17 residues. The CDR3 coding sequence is TGTGCCAGCAGCCAAATCGGACTAGCGGGCTTCACCGGGGAGCTGTTTTTT. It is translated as CASSQIGLAGFTGELFF.

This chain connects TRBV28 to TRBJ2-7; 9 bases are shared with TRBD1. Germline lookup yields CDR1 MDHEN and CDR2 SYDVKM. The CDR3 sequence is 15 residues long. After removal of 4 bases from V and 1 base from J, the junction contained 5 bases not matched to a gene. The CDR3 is CASSWEDRGSYEQYF. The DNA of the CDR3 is TGTGCCAGCAGTTGGGAGGACAGGGGATCCTACGAGCAGTACTTC.

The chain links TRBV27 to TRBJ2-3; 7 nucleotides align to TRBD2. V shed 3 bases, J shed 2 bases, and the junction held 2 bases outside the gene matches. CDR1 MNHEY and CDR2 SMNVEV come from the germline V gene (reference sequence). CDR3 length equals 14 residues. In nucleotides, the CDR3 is TGTGCCAGCAGTTTCGGGGGGTCCACAGATACGCAGTATTTT. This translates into CASSFGGSTDTQYF.

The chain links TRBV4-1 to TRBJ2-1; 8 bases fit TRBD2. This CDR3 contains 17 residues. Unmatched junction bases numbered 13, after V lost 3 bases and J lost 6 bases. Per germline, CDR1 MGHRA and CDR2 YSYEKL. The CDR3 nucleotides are TGCGCCAGCAGCCACGGGCTGTTCGGACTAGCCGCCAATGAGCAGTTCTTC. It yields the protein CASSHGLFGLAANEQFF.

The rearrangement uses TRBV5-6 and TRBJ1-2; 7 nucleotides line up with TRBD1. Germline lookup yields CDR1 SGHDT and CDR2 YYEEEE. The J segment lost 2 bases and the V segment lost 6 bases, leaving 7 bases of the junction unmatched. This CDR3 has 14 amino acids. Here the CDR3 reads CASTRTGVNYGYTF. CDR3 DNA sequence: TGTGCCAGCACCAGAACAGGGGTAAACTATGGCTACACCTTC.

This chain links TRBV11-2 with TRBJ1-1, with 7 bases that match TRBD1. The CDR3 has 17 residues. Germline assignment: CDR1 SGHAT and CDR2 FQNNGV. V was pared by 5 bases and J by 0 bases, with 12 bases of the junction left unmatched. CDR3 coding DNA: TGTGCCAGCAGCACTCGCGTGACAGGGATCCTGAACACTGAAGCTTTCTTT. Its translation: CASSTRVTGILNTEAFF.

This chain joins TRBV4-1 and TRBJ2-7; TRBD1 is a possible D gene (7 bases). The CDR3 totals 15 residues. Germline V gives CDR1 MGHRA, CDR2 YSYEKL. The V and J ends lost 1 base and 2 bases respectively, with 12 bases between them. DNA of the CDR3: TGCGCCAGCAGCCAAGGCGGGACAGCGCCCTACGAGCAGTACTTC. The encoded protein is CASSQGGTAPYEQYF.

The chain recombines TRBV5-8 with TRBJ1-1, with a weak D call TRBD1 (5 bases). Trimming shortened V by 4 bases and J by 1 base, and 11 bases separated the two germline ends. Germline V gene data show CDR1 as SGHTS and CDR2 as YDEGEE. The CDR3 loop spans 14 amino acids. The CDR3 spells CASSLTDTNTEAFF. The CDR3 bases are TGTGCCAGCAGCCTGACAGATACGAACACTGAAGCTTTCTTT. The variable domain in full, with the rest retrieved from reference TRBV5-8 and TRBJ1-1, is EAGVTQSPTHLIKTRGQQATLRCSPISGHTSVYWYQQALGLGLQFLLWYDEGEERNRGNFPPRFSGRQFPNYSSELNVNALELEDSALYLCASSLTDTNTEAFFGQGTRLTVV.

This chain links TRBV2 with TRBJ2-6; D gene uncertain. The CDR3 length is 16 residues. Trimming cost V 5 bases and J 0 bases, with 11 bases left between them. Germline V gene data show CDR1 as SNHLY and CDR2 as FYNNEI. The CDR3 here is CASSPGSYSGANVLTF. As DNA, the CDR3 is TGTGCCAGCAGTCCCGGATCGTACTCTGGGGCCAACGTCCTGACTTTC.